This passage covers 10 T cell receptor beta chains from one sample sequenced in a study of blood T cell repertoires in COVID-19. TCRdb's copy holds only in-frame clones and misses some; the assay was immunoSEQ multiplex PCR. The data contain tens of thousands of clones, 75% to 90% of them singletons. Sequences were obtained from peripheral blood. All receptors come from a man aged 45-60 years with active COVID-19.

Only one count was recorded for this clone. CDR3 sequence (DNA): TGTGCCAGCATCCCCCCCGGGGAGGGCTTCCAGGGCGAGCAGTTCTTC. Residues: CASIPPGEGFQGEQFF. This chain connects TRBV7-8 to TRBJ2-1; 7 positions match TRBD2. V was pared by 7 bases and J by 10 bases, with 19 bases of the junction left unmatched. The CDR3 runs 16 residues. Germline CDR1 is SGHVS and CDR2 is FQNEAQ.

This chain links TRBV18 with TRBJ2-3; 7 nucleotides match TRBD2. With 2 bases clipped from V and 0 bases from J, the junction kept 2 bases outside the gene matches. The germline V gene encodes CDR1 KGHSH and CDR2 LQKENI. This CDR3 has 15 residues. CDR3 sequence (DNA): TGTGCCAGCTCACCAAAAGCGGGGAGCACAGATACGCAGTATTTT. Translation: CASSPKAGSTDTQYF.

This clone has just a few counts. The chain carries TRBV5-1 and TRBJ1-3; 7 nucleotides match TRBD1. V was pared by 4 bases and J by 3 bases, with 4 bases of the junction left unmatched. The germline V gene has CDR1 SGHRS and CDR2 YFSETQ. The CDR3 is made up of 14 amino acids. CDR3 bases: TGCGCCAGCAGCCCGACAGGGTATGGAAACACCATATATTTT. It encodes CASSPTGYGNTIYF.

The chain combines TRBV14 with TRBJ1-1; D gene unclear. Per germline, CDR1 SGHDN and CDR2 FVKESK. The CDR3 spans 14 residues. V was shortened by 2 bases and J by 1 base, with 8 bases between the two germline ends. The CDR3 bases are TGTGCCAGCAGCCAAAAGAACAGGAACACTGAAGCTTTCTTT. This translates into CASSQKNRNTEAFF. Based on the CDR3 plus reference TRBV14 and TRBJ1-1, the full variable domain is EAGVTQFPSHSVIEKGQTVTLRCDPISGHDNLYWYRRVMGKEIKFLLHFVKESKQDESGMPNNRFLAERTGGTYSTLKVQPAELEDSGVYFCASSQKNRNTEAFFGQGTRLTVV.

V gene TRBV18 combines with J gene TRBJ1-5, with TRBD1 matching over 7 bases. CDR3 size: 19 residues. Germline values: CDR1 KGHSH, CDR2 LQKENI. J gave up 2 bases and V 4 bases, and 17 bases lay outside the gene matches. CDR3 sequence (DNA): TGTGCCAGCTCACTAGGGCTCCGGATTGACAGGGATCGCAATCAGCCCCAGCATTTT. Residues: CASSLGLRIDRDRNQPQHF.

The CDR3 reads CSGRTGGSGVEKLFF. The DNA of the CDR3 is TGCAGCGGCAGGACAGGGGGATCCGGGGTTGAAAAACTGTTTTTT. V and J are TRBV29-1 and TRBJ1-4, with TRBD1 matching 10 bases. Germline values: CDR1 SQVTM, CDR2 ANQGSEA. With 7 bases clipped from V and 7 bases from J, the junction kept 12 bases outside the gene matches. The length of the CDR3 is 15 residues.

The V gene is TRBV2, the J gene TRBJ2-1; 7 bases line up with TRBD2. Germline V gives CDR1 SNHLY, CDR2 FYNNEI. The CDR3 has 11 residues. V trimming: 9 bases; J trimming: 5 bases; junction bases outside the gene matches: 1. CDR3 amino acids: CASLADNEQFF. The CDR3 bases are TGTGCCAGTCTAGCGGACAATGAGCAGTTCTTC. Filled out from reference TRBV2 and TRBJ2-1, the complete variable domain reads EPEVTQTPSHQVTQMGQEVILRCVPISNHLYFYWYRQILGQKVEFLVSFYNNEISEKSEIFDDQFSVERPDGSNFTLKIRSTKLEDSAMYFCASLADNEQFFGPGTRLTVL.

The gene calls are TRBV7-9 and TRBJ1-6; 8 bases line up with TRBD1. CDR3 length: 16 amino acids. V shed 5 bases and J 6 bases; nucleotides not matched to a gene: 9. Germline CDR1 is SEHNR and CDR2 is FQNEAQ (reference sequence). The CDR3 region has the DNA TGTGCCAGCAGCCCCTCCTTCGACAGGGGTAATTCACCCCTCCACTTT. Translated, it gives CASSPSFDRGNSPLHF.

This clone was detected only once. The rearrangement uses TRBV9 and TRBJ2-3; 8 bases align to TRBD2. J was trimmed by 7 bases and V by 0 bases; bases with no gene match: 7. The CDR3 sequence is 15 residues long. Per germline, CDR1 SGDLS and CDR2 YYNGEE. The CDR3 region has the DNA TGTGCCAGCAGCGTAGCTGCTAGCGGGTTATATACGCAGTATTTT. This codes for CASSVAASGLYTQYF.

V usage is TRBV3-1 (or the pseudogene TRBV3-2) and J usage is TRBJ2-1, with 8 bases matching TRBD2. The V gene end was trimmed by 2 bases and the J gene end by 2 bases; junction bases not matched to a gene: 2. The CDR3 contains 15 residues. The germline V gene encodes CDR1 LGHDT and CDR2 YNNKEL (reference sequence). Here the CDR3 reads CASSQLAGTYNEQFF. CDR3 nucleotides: TGTGCCAGCAGCCAATTAGCGGGGACCTACAATGAGCAGTTCTTC.